The entry below describes one T cell receptor (beta chain). Antigen: not known. These data belong to a study of T cells in tuberculosis. The wider study: In South Africa, adults with active tuberculosis were compared with IGRA-negative and latently infected IGRA-positive adolescents. Findings and limits, study-wide: Selection depended on which cryopreserved specimens were available. Smaller distances to GMM-specific TCRs suggested their expansion in active tuberculosis. The TCR-beta difference was not significant; alpha differences partly reflected length.

Repertoires were generated with immunoSEQ multiplex PCR, while TCRdb's copy carries only in-frame clones and drops some. The sample shows some 5,000 clones, approximately 97% of them seen only once. The V gene end was trimmed by 4 bases and the J gene end by 7 bases; junction bases not matched to a gene: 5. Germline V gene data show CDR1 as MGHDK and CDR2 as SYGVNS. CDR3 length equals 14 residues. The time point denotes: new active TB diagnosis, blood taken before or within 7 days of starting treatment. The sequenced sample was PBMCs, obtained at tuberculosis diagnosis. The V and J genes are TRBV25-1 and TRBJ1-4, with 8 bases aligning to TRBD1. The clonotype originates from an adult with tuberculosis. The CDR3 DNA follows: TGTGCCAGCAGTGTTCAGGGGGCGGGTGAAAAACTGTTTTTT. It codes for CASSVQGAGEKLFF.